This T cell receptor (beta chain) was identified during a study of blood T cell repertoires in COVID-19. Overall study: Acute and convalescent COVID-19 samples came from the United States, Italy and Spain. T cells, B-cell-depleted T cells, or PBMCs provided the cDNA or gDNA that served as material.

Seattle patient enrollment occurred during active infection, with longitudinal follow-up thereafter. Looked up from germline, CDR1 is SGHKS and CDR2 is YYEKEE (reference sequence). V was cut by 2 bases and J by 5 bases, with 14 bases left in between. The CDR3 sequence is 14 residues long. Original handling: Quantification of nucleated cells was approximated via reference gene primer amplification. The assay was immunoSEQ multiplex PCR, and TCRdb's table has in-frame clones only and misses some. V, J and clone size are taken as reported in that table, and D and trimming were inferred from the DNA itself. The data show 150,000 to 200,000 clones, with roughly 90% seen just once and approximately 9.9% held by the top ten.

The V and J genes are TRBV5-5 and TRBJ2-7; D gene ambiguous. The origin of this receptor is a woman in her fifties or sixties with COVID-19, enrolled during active disease. The sequenced sample consisted of peripheral blood. DNA of the CDR3: TGTGCCAGCAGCTTTGTTGCTTATAGTGACGAGCAGTACTTC. Its protein product is CASSFVAYSDEQYF.